This T cell receptor beta chain was observed in a study of cytomegalovirus exposure and HLA in healthy donors. The germline gives CDR1 SGHDT, CDR2 YYEEEE. The CDR3 is 17 amino acids. 60 Vbeta and 13 Jbeta primers were used in PCR. The method was immunoSEQ multiplex PCR; TCRdb's version includes in-frame clones alone and lacks a portion of them. The sample gives about 160,000 clones, around 67% of which show up once; 3.5% to 5.5% is in the top ten. Though nominally healthy at sampling, donors likely had unrecorded immune exposures. To note about this clone: The antigen is not known.

Whole-study results and caveats: Presence/absence analyses treated sequencing depth as roughly uniform across donors. It was only CMV serostatus that was available as immune exposure information. TCR beta V- and J-gene trimming was later associated with a missense DCLRE1C variant.

Source material: PBMCs. This receptor was identified in a young woman in good health and CMV-seropositive. The chain employs TRBV5-6 and TRBJ2-5; D may be TRBD1 (6 bases). The closer fit of TRBJ2-7 to the DNA end suggests the J call may be wrong. The CDR3 bases are TGTGCCAGCAGCTTGGAGGGGCAGGGGCACAAATCCTACGAGCAGTACTTC. Its translation is CASSLEGQGHKSYEQYF.